This T cell receptor (beta chain) was identified in a study of shared clonotypes between healthy human individuals. Turning to the study itself: For every donor, three CD4 naive, three CD4 memory, two CD8 naive and one CD8 memory plates were used.

Here immunoSEQ multiplex PCR was the method, and the copy in TCRdb shows in-frame clones only, minus some. The table includes under 850,000 clones, around 77% detected once. This clone was recorded at least ten times. The same CDR3 arises from other DNA sequences in this sample as well. Sequenced: memory CD4+ T cells sorted from blood. Noted subset: CD45RA-negative fraction. The clonotype comes from a woman aged 30 to 39 in good health.

This chain's CDR3 is CASSLSASGSYNEQFF. CDR3 nucleotide sequence: TGTGCCAGCAGTTTATCGGCTAGCGGGAGTTACAATGAGCAGTTCTTC. This chain joins TRBV27 and TRBJ2-1, with 10 bases aligning to TRBD2. The CDR3 extends over 16 amino acids. V lost 0 bases, J lost 4 bases, and 3 bases stayed unmatched. Germline CDR1 reads MNHEY; CDR2 reads SMNVEV (reference sequence).